This T cell receptor beta chain was identified in a study of blood T cell repertoires in COVID-19. Overall study: Sample material is recorded as cDNA or gDNA derived from T cells, B-cell-depleted T cells, or PBMCs.

CDR3 length equals 14 residues. Germline V lookup: CDR1 MNHEY, CDR2 SMNVEV (reference sequence). The V gene lost 2 bases and the J gene lost 4 bases, with 11 bases spanning the gap. Libraries were prepared by immunoSEQ multiplex PCR; TCRdb keeps only in-frame clonotypes and omits some of them. The sample shows about 39,000 clones, around 85% of them seen only once. The chain couples TRBV27 to TRBJ1-1, with TRBD1 as a possible D gene (6 bases). The source is a man in his 60s with acute or convalescent COVID-19. The sample was peripheral blood. The CDR3 loop is CASSLRGGVTEAFF. The CDR3 region has the DNA TGTGCCAGCAGTTTAAGAGGGGGTGTCACTGAAGCTTTCTTT.